This T cell receptor beta chain emerged from a study of human T cells and chemical hapten exposure. Study context: Diagnoses of alopecia areata, totalis or universalis occurred in mostly female patients.

As to time point: patch test 3, about 24 weeks after DPC sensitization. Specified treatment: therapeutic diphenylcyclopropenone sensitization with weekly scalp DPC. This clonotype was seen only a few times. The study's library attached unique molecular identifiers to single cDNA molecules. TCRdb re-called the RACE reads with MiXCR, one entry per CDR3 protein. The sample includes some 96,000 distinct CDR3 sequences, 25% to 30% of them seen just once. This receptor was obtained from a man aged 35-49 years with alopecia areata. Some clones in this sample may be carry-over from other donors' samples. The sequences come from whole blood, collected in connection with sensitization to the hapten diphenylcyclopropenone (DPC).

CDR3 sequence: CASSQPSNIQYF. The CDR3 region has the DNA TGTGCCAGCAGCCAACCATCTAACATTCAGTACTTC. The V gene is TRBV7-2, the J gene TRBJ2-4; no reliable D call. The CDR3 totals 12 residues. Germline assignment: CDR1 SGHTA and CDR2 FQGNSA. Trimming shortened V by 5 bases and J by 7 bases, and 9 bases separated the two germline ends. The full variable domain, rest sourced from reference TRBV7-2 and TRBJ2-4, is GAGVSQSPSNKVTEKGKDVELRCDPISGHTALYWYRQSLGQGLEFLIYFQGNSAPDKSGLPSDRFSAERTGGSVSTLTIQRTQQEDSAVYLCASSQPSNIQYFGAGTRLSVL.